The next 3 T cell receptor beta chains were all read from a single sample in a study of T-cell memory formation after mild COVID-19. MiXCR, applied by TCRdb to the 5' RACE reads, yields one record per CDR3 protein. The sample has around 250,000 distinct CDR3 sequences; 8% to 10% are singletons. The sequencing input was PBMCs or a T cell subset sorted from them (not recorded which). The receptors shown here come from a man in his late teens or twenties who had mild COVID-19 (a few samples of this study predate the infection). Cell type and time point are not known.

This clonotype was counted between two and nine times. This chain joins TRBV10-3 and TRBJ2-3; D not certain. CDR1 and CDR2 (germline): ENHRY, SYGVKD. Trimming removed 3 bases at V and 7 bases at J, with 8 bases between. The CDR3 sequence is 12 residues long. CDR3 sequence reads: CAISEAANTQYF. The CDR3 nucleotides are TGTGCCATCAGTGAAGCTGCGAATACGCAGTATTTT.

This clonotype was picked up a small number of times. J is TRBJ2-7 and V is TRBV28; possibly TRBD1 or TRBD2 for D (5 bases each). The CDR3 loop spans 14 amino acids. V was pared by 5 bases and J by 0 bases, with 11 bases between. The germline V gene has CDR1 MDHEN and CDR2 SYDVKM. CDR3 region: CASSISGSSYEQYV. CDR3 sequence (DNA): TGTGCCAGCAGTATCTCAGGGAGCTCCTACGAGCAGTACGTC.

There are many counts of this clonotype. The V and J genes are TRBV7-2 and TRBJ2-1, with D uncertain. Germline values: CDR1 SGHTA, CDR2 FQGNSA. Trimming stripped 5 bases from V and 3 bases from J, with 8 bases between. The CDR3 has 13 residues. Here the CDR3 DNA reads TGTGCCAGCAGCCGTTCTAGCTACAATGAGCAGTTCTTC. Translation: CASSRSSYNEQFF.